This T cell receptor beta chain was captured in a study of T-cell memory formation after mild COVID-19. Study observations and caveats: Second-wave clones reaching peak frequency on day 37 lacked confirmed SARS-CoV-2 specificity. Chiefly within CM and EM were the contracting CD4+ clones; CD8+ ones were within EMRA.

CDR3 length equals 15 residues. CDR1 and CDR2 from the germline V gene are LNHDA and SQIVND (reference sequence). Concerning this clonotype itself: Its antigen is unknown.

5'RACE primed from the constant segment yielded TCR alpha and TCR beta cDNA libraries bearing sample barcodes and UMIs. Via MiXCR, TCRdb re-called the 5' RACE reads, giving one row per CDR3 protein. The repertoire consists of roughly 300,000 distinct CDR3 sequences, with 8% to 9% occurring once and the leading ten covering roughly 22%. Sequencing input: PBMCs or a T cell subset sorted from them (not recorded which). V is TRBV19 and J is TRBJ1-2; 9 bases are shared with TRBD1. This sequence originates from a man between 18 and 29 years old who had mild COVID-19 (a few samples of this study predate the infection). Cell type and time point are not known. CDR3 sequence reads: CAIRTGATSPYGYTF. CDR3 in DNA: TGTGCAATCAGGACAGGGGCGACCTCCCCCTATGGCTACACCTTC. The full variable domain, completed using reference TRBV19 and TRBJ1-2, is DGGITQSPKYLFRKEGQNVTLSCEQNLNHDAMYWYRQDPGQGLRLIYYSQIVNDFQKGDIAEGYSVSREKKESFPLTVTSAQKNPTAFYLCAIRTGATSPYGYTFGSGTRLTVV.